The rows below give T cell receptor beta chains drawn from one sample of a study of T cells in localized non-small cell lung cancer. Repertoires were generated with immunoSEQ multiplex PCR, while TCRdb's copy carries only in-frame clones and drops some. This table has around 40,000 clones, almost 90% appearing once. Specimen: peripheral blood, collected before any cancer treatment. The source of these receptors is a female donor at least 60 years old with stage I squamous cell lung carcinoma. The CDR3 runs from the conserved cysteine through the conserved F or W. A D gene is named only where the DNA matches it firmly. For some rows the clone size is stated as once, few or many, or as a class when expanded; others skip it.

TGTGCCAGTAGTTCAGGAAGGGGATACTTGGAGACCCAGTACTTC	CASSSGRGYLETQYF	TRBV19	.	once	TRBJ2-5
TGTGCCTGGAGTCTGGACAATTATAGCAATCAGCCCCAGCATTTT	CAWSLDNYSNQPQHF	TRBV30	.	once	TRBJ1-5
TGTGCCAGTAGTATAGACCTAGACAGGGCGGAGACCCAGTACTTC	CASSIDLDRAETQYF	TRBV19	TRBD1	.	TRBJ2-5
TGTGCCAGCAGAAAGGGAATACCTACAGATACGCAGTATTTT	CASRKGIPTDTQYF	TRBV2	.	.	TRBJ2-3
TGTGCCTGGAGTGGACAGGGGACAGGGGAAAAACTGTTTTTT	CAWSGQGTGEKLFF	TRBV30	TRBD1	.	TRBJ1-4
TGTGCCTGGAGTGTAAAGGGCTCATACAATGAGCAGTTCTTC	CAWSVKGSYNEQFF	TRBV30	.	.	TRBJ2-1
TGTGCCGCGAGCAGGACGAGTAAGGAGACCCAGTACTTC	CAASRTSKETQYF	TRBV7-2	.	.	TRBJ2-5
TGTGCCAGCAGTTTATTAAATGTAGTAGGGGGAGGGGGTAACTATGGCTACACCTTC	CASSLLNVVGGGGNYGYTF	TRBV27	.	.	TRBJ1-2
TGTGCCAGCAGCGTGCCTAGCGGGAGAGGGACCGGGGAGCTGTTTTTT	CASSVPSGRGTGELFF	TRBV5-4	TRBD2	.	TRBJ2-2
TGTGCCAGCAGTGACCCCGGGACAGGGGGACAAAATGAAAAACTGTTTTTT	CASSDPGTGGQNEKLFF	TRBV28	TRBD1	few	TRBJ1-4
TGTGCCAGCTCACCACCGTCAGGGTTCAACGAGCAGTACTTC	CASSPPSGFNEQYF	TRBV18	.	.	TRBJ2-7
TGTGCCAGCAGCTTACGCAGGGGCGAGACCCAGTACTTC	CASSLRRGETQYF	TRBV7-9	.	.	TRBJ2-5
TGTGCCAGCCGTAAGGGGGATGAAGCTTTCTTT	CASRKGDEAFF	TRBV18	.	medium-sized	TRBJ1-1
TGTGCCAGCAGCAAGGGAGGGGGATTGAGGGTTGGGACCCAGTACTTC	CASSKGGGLRVGTQYF	TRBV21-1	.	.	TRBJ2-5
TGTGCCTGGAGTCGACAGGCCTCCTACGAGCAGTACTTC	CAWSRQASYEQYF	TRBV30	.	.	TRBJ2-7
TGCAGCGGTAAGAGCGGGATCACCTACAATGAGCAGTTCTTC	CSGKSGITYNEQFF	TRBV29-1	TRBD2	.	TRBJ2-1
TGTGCCAGCAGCCGAGGGACAGCATTAACTAATGAAAAACTGTTTTTT	CASSRGTALTNEKLFF	TRBV14	TRBD1	once	TRBJ1-4
TGTGCCAGCATGGATGCTAACTATGGCTACACCTTC	CASMDANYGYTF	TRBV6-5	.	.	TRBJ1-2
TGCGCCAGCAGTGAGAGGGTTGCAGATACGCAGTATTTT	CASSERVADTQYF	TRBV4-3	.	.	TRBJ2-3
TGTGCCAGCAGCTCCCGCTCTCTACAGGAGGCGGGCCAAGAGACCCAGTACTTC	CASSSRSLQEAGQETQYF	TRBV7-6	.	.	TRBJ2-5
TGCGCCAGCAGCCATGGAGGGCGGGAGGCCGCCTACAATGAGCAGTTCTTC	CASSHGGREAAYNEQFF	TRBV5-1	TRBD2	.	TRBJ2-1
TGTGCCAGTAGTATCGGGCTAGCGGGAGTCACCGGGGAGCTGTTTTTT	CASSIGLAGVTGELFF	TRBV19	TRBD2	.	TRBJ2-2
TGTGCCAGCTCACCTTCGGGACCGACATACAATGAGCAGTTCTTC	CASSPSGPTYNEQFF	TRBV18	.	.	TRBJ2-1
TGTGCCAGCAGTCCTCCTAGCGGGAGACGGACCGGGGAGCTGTTTTTT	CASSPPSGRRTGELFF	TRBV7-9	TRBD2	.	TRBJ2-2
TGTGCCAGCAGCGTAGACGGACAGCTGAACACTGAAGCTTTCTTT	CASSVDGQLNTEAFF	TRBV9	.	.	TRBJ1-1
TGTGCCAGCAGCTTACAACAGGGGGGTAAAGAGACCCAGTACTTC	CASSLQQGGKETQYF	TRBV7-2	TRBD1	once	TRBJ2-5
TGTGCCAGCGGGAGAGGTGAAGCTTTCTTT	CASGRGEAFF	TRBV6-5	.	.	TRBJ1-1
TGTGCCAGCTCGGCAAGGTCGGTTAGCACAGATACGCAGTATTTT	CASSARSVSTDTQYF	TRBV18	.	.	TRBJ2-3
TGTGCCAGTAATGGGGGGGGAGGAGGGAGCAATCAGCCCCAGCATTTT	CASNGGGGGSNQPQHF	TRBV19	.	.	TRBJ1-5
TGTGCCAGCAGTACAGCCAACTATGGCTACACCTTC	CASSTANYGYTF	TRBV2	.	.	TRBJ1-2
TGCGCCAGCAGCCAAGCCGGGGCAGCAACTAATGAAAAACTGTTTTTT	CASSQAGAATNEKLFF	TRBV4-1	.	.	TRBJ1-4
TGTGCCAGCAGTCCCCGGGGGGGACTAGGGTCCGGGTCCTACAATGAGCAGTTCTTC	CASSPRGGLGSGSYNEQFF	TRBV27	TRBD2	once	TRBJ2-1
TGTGCCTGGATTCCACTACGTGCGGCCTTGAACACTGAAGCTTTCTTT	CAWIPLRAALNTEAFF	TRBV30	.	few	TRBJ1-1
TGTGCCAGCAGCCGGGACAGGAAAGACGAGCAGTACTTC	CASSRDRKDEQYF	TRBV6-5	TRBD1	.	TRBJ2-7
TGCGCCAGCAGCTGGAACAGGGACAATGAGCAGTTCTTC	CASSWNRDNEQFF	TRBV5-1	.	.	TRBJ2-1
TGTGCCAGTTGGGCGGGGGCCCTCCCCGGGGAGCTGTTTTTT	CASWAGALPGELFF	TRBV6-5	.	.	TRBJ2-2
TGTGCCAGCAGCTTAGAAGTAATTGGGATGCAGTACTTC	CASSLEVIGMQYF	TRBV11-1	.	once	TRBJ2-7
TGTGCCAGTAAACTTAGAGCCGCGGGAACTGAAGCTTTCTTT	CASKLRAAGTEAFF	TRBV19	.	.	TRBJ1-1
TGTGCCAGCAGTTTGTATGCGGGAGCATCCTACGAGCAGTACTTC	CASSLYAGASYEQYF	TRBV28	TRBD2	few	TRBJ2-7
TGTGCCAGCAGCACAATTACCGGGACTAGCGGGACTACAGATACGCAGTATTTT	CASSTITGTSGTTDTQYF	TRBV7-8	TRBD2	.	TRBJ2-3
TGTGCCAGCAGTAGAGGCGGGAACTCCTACGAGCAGTACTTC	CASSRGGNSYEQYF	TRBV27	.	.	TRBJ2-7
TGTGCCAGCACCCTAGACAGGGGTTTCGGAAAACTGTTTTTT	CASTLDRGFGKLFF	TRBV6-1	TRBD1	.	TRBJ1-4